The 18 T cell receptor beta chains in this list originate from one sample, sequenced in a study of T cells in Graves' hyperthyroidism and ophthalmopathy. Amplification of TCR beta CDR3 regions used RNA as the template. With the HTBI primer set, the TCR CDR3 went through a first round of RT-PCR. TCRdb re-derived calls from the multiplex PCR reads in MiXCR, one entry per CDR3 protein. The sample shows fewer than 400,000 distinct CDR3 sequences, about 25% of them seen only once. The specimen sequenced was blood. These receptors were collected from a middle-aged man with Graves' hyperthyroidism.

This clonotype was found many times. V and J are TRBV6-1 and TRBJ2-5; D may be TRBD2 (6 bases). The CDR3 runs to 12 residues. The V end was cut by 7 bases, the J end by 4 bases, with 10 bases between. From germline, CDR1 is MNHNS and CDR2 SASEGT. The CDR3 here is CASIGGGETQYF. The CDR3 coding sequence is TGTGCCAGCATTGGGGGAGGAGAGACCCAGTACTTC.

This clonotype was found a few times. V and J are TRBV20-1 and TRBJ1-4; the D is unclear. V was trimmed by 1 base and J by 6 bases, leaving 9 bases between them. Germline CDR1 is DFQATT and CDR2 is SNEGSKA (reference sequence). The CDR3 contains 13 residues. The CDR3 nucleotides read TGCAGTGCTAGAGGGATGGTTGATGAAAAACTGTTTTTT. As protein: CSARGMVDEKLFF.

The sample holds many counts of this clonotype. The V gene is TRBV7-9, the J gene TRBJ2-7; TRBD2 matches at 9 bases. V shed 5 bases, J shed 1 base, and the junction held 9 bases outside the gene matches. This CDR3 is 16 amino acids long. Germline V gives CDR1 SEHNR, CDR2 FQNEAQ (reference sequence). The CDR3 region has the DNA TGTGCCAGCAGCCCACTCTCGGGACTAGCTTCCTACGAGCAGTACTTC. Translating it yields CASSPLSGLASYEQYF.

This clonotype was recorded once. V is TRBV30 and J is TRBJ2-7; 7 nucleotides agree with TRBD1. Germline V gene lookup returns CDR1 GTSNPN and CDR2 SVGIG (reference sequence). This CDR3 has 14 residues. V was clipped by 3 bases and J by 3 bases; unmatched bases: 8. CDR3 nucleotide sequence: TGTGCCTGGAGCGGGGACAGTGGGATCTACGAGCAGTACTTC. Translating gives CAWSGDSGIYEQYF.

This clonotype was seen at least ten times. The genes are TRBV20-1 and TRBJ2-7; 8 bases line up with TRBD1. CDR1 DFQATT and CDR2 SNEGSKA come from the germline V gene (reference sequence). V was clipped by 5 bases and J by 4 bases; unmatched bases: 7. The CDR3 runs 13 residues. The CDR3: CSAHGQGKYEQYF. The CDR3 DNA follows: TGCAGTGCTCATGGACAGGGAAAGTACGAGCAGTACTTC.

The chain links TRBV3-1 to TRBJ1-1, with a tentative D call TRBD1 (5 bases). Trimming removed 8 bases from V and 6 bases from J, with 16 bases in between. This CDR3 has 13 residues. Germline CDR1 LGHDT, CDR2 YNNKEL (reference sequence). CDR3 loop: CASGKGLDAEAFF. CDR3 coding DNA: TGTGCCAGCGGCAAGGGACTTGACGCTGAAGCTTTCTTT.

This chain uses TRBV5-1 with TRBJ2-7; D might be TRBD2 (5 bases). This CDR3 comprises 14 residues. Trimming stripped 0 bases from V and 4 bases from J, with 11 bases between. Germline V gene lookup returns CDR1 SGHRS and CDR2 YFSETQ. The DNA of the CDR3 is TGCGCCAGCAGCTTGGATGGTGGGAGATACGAGCAGTACTTC. This sequence encodes CASSLDGGRYEQYF.

CDR3 sequence: CASSVKGQFYNEQFF. CDR3 sequence (DNA): TGTGCCAGCAGTGTTAAGGGACAGTTCTACAATGAGCAGTTCTTC. V and J are TRBV2 and TRBJ2-1, with 7 positions matching TRBD1. The CDR3 has 15 residues. Germline assignment: CDR1 SNHLY and CDR2 FYNNEI. The junction had 6 bases not matched to a gene; V was cut back by 4 bases and J by 3 bases.

Turning to this clonotype: The junction and the germline gene differ at one end; a read error may be behind it. The V gene is TRBV2, the J gene TRBJ2-3; D possibly matches TRBD1 or TRBD2 (5 bases each). The CDR3 extends over 14 amino acids. Germline V gene sequence: CDR1 SNHLY, CDR2 FYNNEI. The CDR3 loop reads CASSEGVVEDAQYF. The CDR3 bases are TGTGCCAGCAGTGAGGGGGTGGTAGAAGATGCGCAGTATTTT. The complete variable domain, with remaining parts taken from reference TRBV2 and TRBJ2-3, reads EPEVTQTPSHQVTQMGQEVILRCVPISNHLYFYWYRQILGQKVEFLVSFYNNEISEKSEIFDDQFSVERPDGSNFTLKIRSTKLEDSAMYFCASSEGVVEDAQYFGPGTRLTVL.

About this clonotype: The junction shows a germline mismatch at one end, possibly a read error. The genes are TRBV7-8 and TRBJ2-7; 9 bases are shared with TRBD1. CDR3 length: 15 residues. Germline CDR1 reads SGHVS; CDR2 reads FQNEAQ. This CDR3 reads CASSYLGQGTYEQYF. CDR3 sequence (DNA): TGCGCCAGCAGCTACCTGGGACAGGGAACCTACGAGCAGTACTTC.

V gene TRBV19 combines with J gene TRBJ1-2, with TRBD1 identical over 8 bases. CDR1 LNHDA and CDR2 SQIVND come from the germline V gene (reference sequence). The V and J ends lost 3 bases and 6 bases, in that order; junction bases with no gene match: 9. This CDR3 is 15 amino acids long. CDR3 sequence reads: CASSMRQGSEDGYTF. In DNA, the CDR3 is TGTGCCAGTAGTATGAGACAGGGGAGTGAGGATGGCTACACCTTC.

There are a few counts of this clonotype. This chain links TRBV24-1 with TRBJ2-1; 9 bases agree with TRBD1. This CDR3 region has 16 residues. With 2 bases clipped from V and 0 bases from J, the junction kept 1 base outside the gene matches. Germline V gene data show CDR1 as KGHDR and CDR2 as SFDVKD. The CDR3 loop is CATSDSTGGSYNEQFF. CDR3 bases: TGTGCCACCAGTGATTCGACAGGGGGCTCCTACAATGAGCAGTTCTTC.

Comment on this clonotype: This may be a read error, as it is one base from a much larger clone. The CDR3 does not close with the conserved phenylalanine or tryptophan, likely indicating a read error. The chain couples TRBV3-1 to TRBJ2-1; the D gene is possibly TRBD2 (5 bases). Germline CDR1 and CDR2: LGHDT and YNNKEL (reference sequence). The CDR3 has 15 amino acids. V was trimmed by 4 bases and J by 0 bases, leaving 10 bases between them. The CDR3 coding sequence is TGTGCCAGCAGCCCGGGGTGGAGCTCCTACAATGAGCAGTTCTCC. As protein: CASSPGWSSYNEQFS.

This chain's CDR3 is CASSRRDVSYEQYF. In DNA form, the CDR3 reads TGTGCCAGCAGCCGGCGGGACGTCTCCTACGAGCAGTACTTC. The gene calls are TRBV3-1 and TRBJ2-7, with D perhaps matching TRBD2 (6 bases). Germline-derived CDR1 and CDR2 are LGHDT and YNNKEL (reference sequence). Trimming removed 4 bases from V and 0 bases from J, with 10 bases in between. CDR3 length: 14 amino acids.

The J gene is TRBJ1-1, the V gene TRBV5-1, with D possibly being TRBD1 (5 bases). The CDR3 totals 15 residues. V gave up 4 bases and J gave up 4 bases, with 17 bases separating them. CDR1 is SGHRS, CDR2 YFSETQ, per germline. CDR3 in DNA: TGCGCCAGCAGCCCGGAACAGGCTGTGGGCACTGAAGCTTTCTTT. Translation gives CASSPEQAVGTEAFF.

This clonotype was recorded many times. This chain uses TRBV3-1 with TRBJ2-7, with 7 bases matching TRBD1. The CDR3 length is 14 residues. The germline V gene has CDR1 LGHDT and CDR2 YNNKEL (reference sequence). V gave up 5 bases and J gave up 3 bases; unmatched junction bases: 7. The CDR3 DNA sequence: TGTGCCAGCAGCTCGACAGGGCCCCTCTACGAGCAGTACTTC. It codes for CASSSTGPLYEQYF.

Many counts were recorded for this clonotype. V is TRBV6-2 or TRBV6-3 and J is TRBJ1-2; D remains ambiguous. The CDR3 contains 12 residues. The V end lost 2 bases, the J end lost 3 bases, and 4 bases lay between the germline ends. Germline loops: CDR1 MNHEY, CDR2 SVGEGT. CDR3 sequence (DNA): TGTGCCAGCAGTTACGAATACTATGGCTACACCTTC. Translation gives CASSYEYYGYTF.

This clonotype showed up many times. This chain links TRBV11-1 with TRBJ2-5; the D is unclear. The CDR3 has 13 residues. Trimming pared 1 base from V and 7 bases from J, leaving 10 bases between. Germline V gene lookup returns CDR1 SGHAT and CDR2 FQDESV (reference sequence). CDR3 in DNA: TGTGCCAGCAGCTTAGTTGGGCCTGGGACCCAGTACTTC. Translated, it gives CASSLVGPGTQYF.